The 17 T cell receptor beta chains below come from one sample, sequenced in a study of CD8+ T cells in alopecia areata. Treatment noted: oral pan-JAK inhibitor, 5-10 mg twice daily. cDNA serving as the sequencing template came from extracted, reverse transcribed RNA. Only in-frame clones appear in the TCRdb table, and some are missing; sequencing was by immunoSEQ multiplex PCR. This sample yields about 200,000 clones, of which under 70% are seen a single time; roughly 4.2% belongs to the top ten. Sequenced material: CD4+ T cells sorted from blood, taken at week 4, from a patient treated with tofacitinib. All receptors derive from a human donor with alopecia areata.

The chain uses TRBV30 and TRBJ2-5; tentatively, D is TRBD1 or TRBD2 (5 bases each). V shed 1 base and J shed 6 bases, with 12 bases lying between them. The germline V gene encodes CDR1 GTSNPN and CDR2 SVGIG (reference sequence). This CDR3 contains 13 residues. As DNA, the CDR3 is TGTGCCTGGAGTGGTGGGACGTTGAAGACCCAGTACTTC. Translated: CAWSGGTLKTQYF.

This clone was picked up one time. This rearrangement joins TRBV9 to TRBJ1-2, with 9 bases that match TRBD1. V trimming: 1 base; J trimming: 3 bases; junction bases outside the gene matches: 4. The germline CDR1 and CDR2 sequences are SGDLS and YYNGEE. CDR3 size: 15 residues. In DNA, the CDR3 is TGTGCCAGCAGCGTAACAGGGGGCGCGGACTATGGCTACACCTTC. Amino acids: CASSVTGGADYGYTF.

The chain is built from TRBV10-3 and TRBJ2-5; TRBD2 might be the D (7 bases). Per the germline V gene, CDR1 is ENHRY and CDR2 is SYGVKD. The CDR3 has 15 residues. V was clipped by 4 bases and J by 5 bases, with 17 bases between them. CDR3 region: CAISGSRGALETQYF. CDR3 DNA: TGTGCCATCAGTGGATCACGGGGGGCGCTGGAGACCCAGTACTTC.

In the case of this clone: Germline is not matched at one junction end, which may reflect a read error. Distinct nucleotide sequences in the sample also encode this CDR3. This chain links TRBV5-6 with TRBJ2-5; TRBD1 agrees at 9 bases. The CDR3 is 13 amino acids. From germline, CDR1 is SGHDT and CDR2 YYEEEE. The CDR3 spells CASSLGQGETQYF. The CDR3 DNA reads TGTGCCAGCAGTTTGGGACAGGGAGAGACCCAGTACTTC.

As regards this clone: In the same sample, other DNA sequences code for this CDR3. The V call is TRBV30, the J call TRBJ1-1; no definite D call. CDR3 length: 13 amino acids. Trimming shortened V by 0 bases and J by 2 bases, and 7 bases separated the two germline ends. Germline V gene lookup returns CDR1 GTSNPN and CDR2 SVGIG (reference sequence). The CDR3 loop reads CAWSVQVNTEAFF. Written as DNA, the CDR3 is TGTGCCTGGAGTGTACAAGTAAACACTGAAGCTTTCTTT.

The CDR3 loop is CASSLVASTDTQYF. The CDR3 DNA follows: TGTGCCAGCAGCTTAGTGGCAAGCACAGATACGCAGTATTTT. This chain connects TRBV11-2 to TRBJ2-3; D remains ambiguous. The germline V and J ends were trimmed by 1 base and 0 bases, with 5 bases remaining between them. Germline V lookup: CDR1 SGHAT, CDR2 FQNNGV. This CDR3 is built from 14 residues.

About this clone itself: Other DNA variants within this sample encode the same CDR3. V is TRBV9 and J is TRBJ1-3, with D hard to call. Germline CDR1 SGDLS, CDR2 YYNGEE. V was clipped by 0 bases and J by 0 bases, with 4 bases between them. This CDR3 region has 14 residues. CDR3: CASSVAGSGNTIYF. The CDR3 DNA sequence: TGTGCCAGCAGCGTAGCAGGCTCTGGAAACACCATATATTTT.

The chain couples TRBV27 to TRBJ2-6, with D hard to call. Trimming stripped 5 bases from V and 0 bases from J, with 2 bases between. CDR3 size: 13 residues. Germline-derived CDR1 and CDR2 are MNHEY and SMNVEV (reference sequence). The CDR3 here is CASSVSGANVLTF. Here the CDR3 DNA reads TGTGCCAGCAGTGTCTCTGGGGCCAACGTCCTGACTTTC. The full variable domain, in which reference TRBV27 and TRBJ2-6 provide the parts outside the CDR3, is EAQVTQNPRYLITVTGKKLTVTCSQNMNHEYMSWYRQDPGLGLRQIYYSMNVEVTDKGDVPEGYKVSRKEKRNFPLILESPSPNQTSLYFCASSVSGANVLTFGAGSRLTVL.

The J gene is TRBJ2-1, the V gene TRBV29-1; 11 nucleotides agree with TRBD1. CDR1 SQVTM and CDR2 ANQGSEA come from the germline V gene. This CDR3 is built from 12 residues. CDR3 amino acids: CRAGTGGNEQFF. CDR3 bases: TGCAGAGCAGGGACAGGGGGAAATGAGCAGTTCTTC.

The CDR3 sequence is CASSLTNNEQFF. CDR3 DNA: TGTGCCAGCAGCCTGACCAACAATGAGCAGTTCTTC. V and J are TRBV13 and TRBJ2-1; D not resolved. CDR3 length: 12 amino acids. CDR1 PRHDT and CDR2 FYEKMQ come from the germline V gene (reference sequence). V shed 5 bases and J shed 5 bases, with 7 bases lying between them.

This sequence joins TRBV25-1 and TRBJ1-1; D remains unclear. The CDR3 runs to 14 residues. The V end was cut by 2 bases, the J end by 4 bases, with 11 bases between. Germline CDR1 is MGHDK and CDR2 is SYGVNS. The chain's CDR3 is CASSELDPITEAFF. The DNA for the CDR3 is TGTGCCAGCAGTGAACTCGATCCTATCACTGAAGCTTTCTTT.

This chain connects TRBV30 to TRBJ1-2; D ambiguous. The CDR3 length is 11 residues. Germline-derived CDR1 and CDR2 are GTSNPN and SVGIG (reference sequence). Trimming shortened V by 2 bases and J by 4 bases, and 5 bases separated the two germline ends. CDR3 region: CAWSPAYGYTF. The CDR3 DNA follows: TGTGCCTGGAGTCCCGCCTATGGCTACACCTTC.

This clone was seen a handful of times. V and J are TRBV29-1 and TRBJ2-4, with D uncertain. This CDR3 has 16 amino acids. CDR1 is SQVTM, CDR2 ANQGSEA, per germline. Trimming shortened V by 4 bases and J by 2 bases, and 18 bases separated the two germline ends. CDR3 DNA: TGCAGCGTTGTATCGGTTATCCACGTGTCCAAAAACATTCAGTACTTC. Encoded protein: CSVVSVIHVSKNIQYF.

This clone occurred once. Other DNA variants within this sample encode the same CDR3. The genes are TRBV11-3 and TRBJ2-3; 7 bases are a match to TRBD1. Germline-derived CDR1 and CDR2 are SGHNT and YENEEA. The CDR3 is 14 residues long. V gave up 5 bases and J gave up 1 base; unmatched junction bases: 3. CDR3 residues: CASSRQGGTDTQYF. The CDR3 DNA sequence: TGTGCCAGCAGCCGTCAGGGGGGCACAGATACGCAGTATTTT.

CDR3 sequence reads: CASSLDRADTEAFF. In nucleotides, the CDR3 is TGTGCCAGCAGCCTCGACAGGGCGGACACTGAAGCTTTCTTT. The chain links TRBV27 to TRBJ1-1, with 7 bases identical to TRBD1. This CDR3 comprises 14 residues. Germline V CDR1 and CDR2: MNHEY, SMNVEV (reference sequence). Germline trimming cut 6 bases from V and 3 bases from J; bases unmatched to any gene: 7.

The chain is built from TRBV4-3 and TRBJ1-1; D perhaps matches TRBD1 (5 bases). The CDR3 extends over 16 amino acids. Germline-derived CDR1 and CDR2 are LGHNA and YSLEER. V was pared by 0 bases and J by 1 base, with 12 bases between. CDR3 protein: CASSQDRDYPNTEAFF. CDR3 coding DNA: TGCGCCAGCAGCCAAGATCGGGACTATCCGAACACTGAAGCTTTCTTT.

The chain employs TRBV20-1 and TRBJ2-1; D perhaps matches TRBD2 (6 bases). Germline CDR1 is DFQATT and CDR2 is SNEGSKA (reference sequence). The CDR3 consists of 11 residues. The CDR3 nucleotides are TGCAGCGCGGGGTACGGTAATGAGCAGTTCTTC. This gives the protein CSAGYGNEQFF.